A selection of T cell receptor beta chains follows, all from one sample in a study of OX40 agonist ivuxolimab in advanced cancers. The assay was immunoSEQ multiplex PCR, and TCRdb's table has in-frame clones only and misses some. Among some 80,000 clones listed, 94% were seen once. Sequenced here: CD4+ or CD8+ T cells sorted from blood, sampled in a trial of the OX40 agonist ivuxolimab. The receptors stem from an adult with an advanced solid tumor such as melanoma, head and neck, liver or kidney cancer. The CDR3 runs from the conserved cysteine through the conserved F or W. D genes are given only for firm matches. The size entry is marked missing in some rows and otherwise reads once, few, many or a size class.

cdr3_nt | cdr3_aa | d_call | j_call | v_call | clone_size
TGTGCCAGCAGCCAACGTACAGATACGCAGTATTTT | CASSQRTDTQYF | NA | TRBJ2-3 | TRBV11-3 | NA
TGTGCCAGCACCCCCAGGGGGGGGCTCTACGAGCAGTACTTC | CASTPRGGLYEQYF | NA | TRBJ2-7 | TRBV11-2 | NA
TGCGCCAGCAGCCAATGGACAGGGGTGGGCACTGAAGCTTTCTTT | CASSQWTGVGTEAFF | TRBD1 | TRBJ1-1 | TRBV4-3 | NA
TGTGCCAGCAGCTTAGTTAGCGGGAGGGCCTCGGGAGAGACCCAGTACTTC | CASSLVSGRASGETQYF | TRBD2 | TRBJ2-5 | TRBV7-8 | NA
TGTGCCAGCAGCCAAGGTCCGGGAAATAGCAATCAGCCCCAGCATTTT | CASSQGPGNSNQPQHF | NA | TRBJ1-5 | TRBV14 | NA
TGTGCCAGCAGTTTAACACCTTCTTTGGGCACTGAAGCTTTCTTT | CASSLTPSLGTEAFF | NA | TRBJ1-1 | TRBV27 | NA
TGTGCCAGCAGTTTTTCTCGGAGCCAGCCCCAGCATTTT | CASSFSRSQPQHF | NA | TRBJ1-5 | TRBV28 | NA
TGTGCCAGTAGTTCTGGGCCCCCCTACGAGCAGTACTTC | CASSSGPPYEQYF | NA | TRBJ2-7 | TRBV19 | NA
TGTGCCAGTAGTATGGGCAGCTTCCCTTATGGCTACACCTTC | CASSMGSFPYGYTF | NA | TRBJ1-2 | TRBV19 | once
TGTGCCAGCAGCTTAAAAGGGTTAACCTACAATGAGCAGTTCTTC | CASSLKGLTYNEQFF | NA | TRBJ2-1 | TRBV7-9 | NA
TGTGCCAGCAGCTTAAGTACGGGAGTCCTGGGAGAGCAGTACTTC | CASSLSTGVLGEQYF | NA | TRBJ2-7 | TRBV7-2 | NA
TGCGCCAGCAGCCGCCGAAGGACTAGCGGGAGGTCCAGCTCCTACAATGAGCAGTTCTTC | CASSRRRTSGRSSSYNEQFF | TRBD2 | TRBJ2-1 | TRBV5-1 | NA
TGTGCCAGCAGTTACGATACACAGGGGAACACCGGGGAGCTGTTTTTT | CASSYDTQGNTGELFF | NA | TRBJ2-2 | TRBV6-5 | NA
TGTGCCAGCAGCGCCCCATGGTACGGGCCTACGGTCAATGAGCAGTTCTTC | CASSAPWYGPTVNEQFF | NA | TRBJ2-1 | TRBV27 | NA
TGTGCCAGCAGCGTGGGGCCGAACACTGAAGCTTTCTTT | CASSVGPNTEAFF | NA | TRBJ1-1 | TRBV9 | few
TGTGCCAGCAGTCCCGGACTACCTCAGGGCAATGAGCAGTTCTTC | CASSPGLPQGNEQFF | NA | TRBJ2-1 | TRBV6-6 | once
TGTGCCAGCAGCTTAGGGACGGCGGAGGGCTACACCTTC | CASSLGTAEGYTF | NA | TRBJ1-2 | TRBV11-2 | NA
TGTGCCAGCAGCCTATCCGGGACAGGGGGTTATAGTGAGCAGTTCTTC | CASSLSGTGGYSEQFF | TRBD1 | TRBJ2-1 | TRBV7-8 | NA
TGTGCCAGCAGCTTGGGGTTTGCGGGGATTAATGAAAAACTGTTTTTT | CASSLGFAGINEKLFF | NA | TRBJ1-4 | TRBV5-6 | NA
TGTGCTAGTGGTTTGGGGGACATTACCCCCTCTGGAAACACCATATATTTT | CASGLGDITPSGNTIYF | NA | TRBJ1-3 | TRBV12-5 | NA
TGCGCCAGCAGCCAAACTCTCCGGGACTGGCACAATGAGCAGTTCTTC | CASSQTLRDWHNEQFF | NA | TRBJ2-1 | TRBV4-1 | once